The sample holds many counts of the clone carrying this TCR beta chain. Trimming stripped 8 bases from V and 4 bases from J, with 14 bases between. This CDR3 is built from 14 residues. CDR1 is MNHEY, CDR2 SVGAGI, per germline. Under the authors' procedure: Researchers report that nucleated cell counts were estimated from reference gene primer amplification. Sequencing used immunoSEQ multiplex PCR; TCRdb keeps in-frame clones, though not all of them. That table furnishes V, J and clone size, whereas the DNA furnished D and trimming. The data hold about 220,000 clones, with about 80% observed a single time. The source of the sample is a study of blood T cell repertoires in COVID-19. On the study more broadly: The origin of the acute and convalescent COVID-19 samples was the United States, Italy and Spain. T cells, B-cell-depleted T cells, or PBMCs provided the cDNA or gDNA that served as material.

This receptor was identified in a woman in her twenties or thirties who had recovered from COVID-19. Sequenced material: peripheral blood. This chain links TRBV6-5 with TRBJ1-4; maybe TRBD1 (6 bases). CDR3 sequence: CASGTTGFNEKLFF. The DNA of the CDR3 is TGTGCCAGCGGAACGACAGGATTTAATGAAAAACTGTTTTTT.